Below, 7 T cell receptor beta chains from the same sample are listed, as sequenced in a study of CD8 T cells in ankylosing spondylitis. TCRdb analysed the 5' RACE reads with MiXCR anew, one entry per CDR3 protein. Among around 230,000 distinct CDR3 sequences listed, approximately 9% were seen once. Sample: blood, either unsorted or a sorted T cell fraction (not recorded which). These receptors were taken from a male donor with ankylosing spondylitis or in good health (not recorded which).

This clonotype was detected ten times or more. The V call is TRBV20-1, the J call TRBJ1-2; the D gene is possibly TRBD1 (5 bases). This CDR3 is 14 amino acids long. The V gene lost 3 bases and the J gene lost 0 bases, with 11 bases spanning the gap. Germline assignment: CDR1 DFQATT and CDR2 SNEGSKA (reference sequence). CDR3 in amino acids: CSASLGTSNYGYTF. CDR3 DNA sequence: TGCAGTGCTAGCTTAGGGACCTCTAACTATGGCTACACCTTC.

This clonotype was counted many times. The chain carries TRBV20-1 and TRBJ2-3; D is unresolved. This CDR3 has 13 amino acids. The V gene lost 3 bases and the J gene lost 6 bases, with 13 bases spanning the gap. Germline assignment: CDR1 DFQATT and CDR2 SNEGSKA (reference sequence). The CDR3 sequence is CSARGNTHDTQYF. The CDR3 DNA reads TGCAGTGCTAGGGGGAACACACATGATACGCAGTATTTT.

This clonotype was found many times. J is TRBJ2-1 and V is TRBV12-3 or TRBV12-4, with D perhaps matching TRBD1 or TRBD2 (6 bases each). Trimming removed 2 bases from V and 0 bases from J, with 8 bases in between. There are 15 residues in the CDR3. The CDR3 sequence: CASSLRGASYNEQFF. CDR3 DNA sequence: TGTGCCAGCAGTTTAAGGGGGGCCTCCTACAATGAGCAGTTCTTC.

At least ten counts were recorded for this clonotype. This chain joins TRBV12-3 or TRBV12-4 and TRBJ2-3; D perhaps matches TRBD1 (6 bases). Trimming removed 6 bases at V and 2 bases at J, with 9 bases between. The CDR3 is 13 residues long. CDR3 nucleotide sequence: TGTGCCAGCAGAGGACAGATCACAGATACGCAGTATTTT. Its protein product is CASRGQITDTQYF.

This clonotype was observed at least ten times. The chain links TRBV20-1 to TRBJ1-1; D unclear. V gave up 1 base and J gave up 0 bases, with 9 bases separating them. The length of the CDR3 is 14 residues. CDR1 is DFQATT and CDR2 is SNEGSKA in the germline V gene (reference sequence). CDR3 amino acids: CSARAATVNTEAFF. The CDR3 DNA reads TGCAGTGCTAGAGCGGCCACGGTGAACACTGAAGCTTTCTTT.

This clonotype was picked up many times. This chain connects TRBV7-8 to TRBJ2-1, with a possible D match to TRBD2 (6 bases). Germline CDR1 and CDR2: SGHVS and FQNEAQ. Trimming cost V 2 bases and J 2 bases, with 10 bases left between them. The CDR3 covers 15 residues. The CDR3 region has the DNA TGTGCCAGCAGCTTAACGGGAGCCGCCTACAATGAGCAGTTCTTC. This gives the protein CASSLTGAAYNEQFF.

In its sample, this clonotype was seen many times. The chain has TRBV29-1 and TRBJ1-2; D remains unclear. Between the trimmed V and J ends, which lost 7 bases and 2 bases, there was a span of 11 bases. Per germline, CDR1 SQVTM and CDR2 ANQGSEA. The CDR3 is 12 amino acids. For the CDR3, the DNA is TGCAGCGCCGTGACTGGGAACTATGGCTACACCTTC. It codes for CSAVTGNYGYTF.